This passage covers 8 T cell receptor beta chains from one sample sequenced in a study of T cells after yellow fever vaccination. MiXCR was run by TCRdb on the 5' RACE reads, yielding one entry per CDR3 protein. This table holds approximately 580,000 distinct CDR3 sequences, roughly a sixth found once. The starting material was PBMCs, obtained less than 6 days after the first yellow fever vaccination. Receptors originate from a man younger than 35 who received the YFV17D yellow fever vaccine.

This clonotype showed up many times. CDR3 region: CASFEGAHPYSNQPQHF. In DNA, the CDR3 is TGTGCCAGCTTTGAGGGGGCCCACCCGTATAGCAATCAGCCCCAGCATTTT. V and J are TRBV6-4 and TRBJ1-5; 7 bases map to TRBD1. With 8 bases clipped from V and 0 bases from J, the junction kept 13 bases outside the gene matches. Germline CDR1 reads MRHNA; CDR2 reads SNTAGT. The CDR3 loop spans 17 amino acids.

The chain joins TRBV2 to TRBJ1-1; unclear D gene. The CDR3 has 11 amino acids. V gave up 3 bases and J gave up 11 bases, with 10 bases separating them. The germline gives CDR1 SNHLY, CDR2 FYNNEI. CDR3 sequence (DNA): TGTGCCAGCAGTGAGCCCCTGGGCGCTTTCTTT. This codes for CASSEPLGAFF.

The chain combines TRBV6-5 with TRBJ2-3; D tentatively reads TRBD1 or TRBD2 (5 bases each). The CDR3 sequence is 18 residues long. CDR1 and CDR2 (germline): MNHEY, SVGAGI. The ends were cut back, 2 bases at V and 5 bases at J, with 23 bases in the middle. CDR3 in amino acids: CASSYGVDRDPVLDTQYF. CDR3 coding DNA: TGTGCCAGCAGTTACGGAGTCGACCGGGACCCAGTACTAGATACGCAGTATTTT.

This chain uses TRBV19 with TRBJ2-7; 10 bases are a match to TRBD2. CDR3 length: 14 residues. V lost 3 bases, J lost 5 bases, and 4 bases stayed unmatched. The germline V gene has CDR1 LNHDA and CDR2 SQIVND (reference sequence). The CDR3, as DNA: TGTGCCAGTAGTATGGGGCTAGCGGGGGACGAGCAGTACTTC. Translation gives CASSMGLAGDEQYF.

CDR3 coding DNA: TGCGCCAGCAGCCAAGATGAGTGGGTCAGGGAAAGGAACACTGAAGCTTTCTTT. Its protein is CASSQDEWVRERNTEAFF. The chain employs TRBV4-1 and TRBJ1-1; TRBD1 might be the D (5 bases). The V and J ends lost 0 bases and 1 base respectively, with 18 bases between them. The CDR3 runs to 18 residues. Germline V gene data show CDR1 as MGHRA and CDR2 as YSYEKL.

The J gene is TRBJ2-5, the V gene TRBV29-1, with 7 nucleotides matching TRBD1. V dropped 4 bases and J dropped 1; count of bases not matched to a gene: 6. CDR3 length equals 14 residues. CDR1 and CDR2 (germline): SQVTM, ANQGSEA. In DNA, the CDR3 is TGCAGCGTTGTCCCGACAGGGCTCCAAGAGACCCAGTACTTC. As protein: CSVVPTGLQETQYF.

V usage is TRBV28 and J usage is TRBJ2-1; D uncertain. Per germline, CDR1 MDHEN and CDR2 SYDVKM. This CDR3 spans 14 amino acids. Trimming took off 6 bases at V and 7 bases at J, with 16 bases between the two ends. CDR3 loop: CASSLGRTSNEQFF. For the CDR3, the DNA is TGTGCCAGCAGCCTAGGACGTACGAGTAATGAGCAGTTCTTC.

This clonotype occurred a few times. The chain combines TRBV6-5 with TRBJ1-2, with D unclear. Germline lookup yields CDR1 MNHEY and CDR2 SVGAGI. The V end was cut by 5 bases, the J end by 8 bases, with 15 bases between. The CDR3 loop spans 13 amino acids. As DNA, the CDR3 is TGTGCCAGCAGTCCCGCTATAAGACGCGGCTACACCTTC. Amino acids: CASSPAIRRGYTF.